The next 18 T cell receptor beta chains were all read from a single sample in a study of cytomegalovirus exposure and HLA in healthy donors. Both 60 Vbeta primers and 13 Jbeta primers went into the PCR. Sequencing was performed with immunoSEQ multiplex PCR; in TCRdb, only in-frame clones are kept and a portion is missing. The sample lists 150,000 to 160,000 clones, 60% to 85% seen once, with 4% in the top ten. What was sequenced was PBMCs. All receptors come from a woman aged 40 to 50 in good health and CMV-seronegative.

The CDR3, as DNA: TGCGCCAGCAGCTTCGAGGGGGCTCCCACTGAAGCTTTCTTT. This codes for CASSFEGAPTEAFF. The chain combines TRBV5-1 with TRBJ1-1; 7 nucleotides line up with TRBD1. Germline CDR1 SGHRS, CDR2 YFSETQ. The CDR3 has 14 residues. With 2 bases clipped from V and 4 bases from J, the junction kept 5 bases outside the gene matches.

The genes are TRBV2 and TRBJ2-1, with 13 bases that match TRBD2. Unmatched junction bases numbered 8, after V lost 7 bases and J lost 8 bases. Germline values: CDR1 SNHLY, CDR2 FYNNEI. CDR3 length: 15 amino acids. The CDR3: CASTWTSGRFDEQFF. As DNA, the CDR3 is TGTGCCAGCACCTGGACTAGCGGGAGATTCGATGAGCAGTTCTTC.

This clone was picked up a small number of times. CDR3 DNA sequence: TGCGCCAGCAGCTCCGGGCAGGGATTAAACTACGAGCAGTACTTC. The encoded protein is CASSSGQGLNYEQYF. The genes are TRBV4-1 and TRBJ2-7, with a tentative D call TRBD1 (5 bases). The CDR3 is made up of 15 amino acids. Germline V gives CDR1 MGHRA, CDR2 YSYEKL. V gave up 5 bases and J gave up 3 bases, with 17 bases separating them.

The rearrangement joins TRBV29-1 to TRBJ1-2; 8 bases align to TRBD1. Germline CDR1 and CDR2: SQVTM and ANQGSEA. The CDR3 consists of 13 residues. Trimming removed 5 bases from V and 5 bases from J; junction bases left unmatched: 7. This CDR3 reads CSVKQGAGYGYTF. CDR3 coding DNA: TGCAGCGTTAAGCAGGGGGCGGGGTATGGCTACACCTTC. The full variable domain, completed using reference TRBV29-1 and TRBJ1-2, is SAVISQKPSRDICQRGTSLTIQCQVDSQVTMMFWYRQQPGQSLTLIATANQGSEATYESGFVIDKFPISRPNLTFSTLTVSNMSPEDSSIYLCSVKQGAGYGYTFGSGTRLTVV.

To note about this clone: Other DNA sequences in this specimen translate into the identical CDR3. The chain carries TRBV5-1 and TRBJ2-3, with 9 bases identical to TRBD1. The CDR3 is 15 amino acids. V trimming: 2 bases; J trimming: 0 bases; junction bases outside the gene matches: 1. Germline V gene data show CDR1 as SGHRS and CDR2 as YFSETQ. The CDR3 bases are TGCGCCAGCAGCTTACAGGGGGCTAGCACAGATACGCAGTATTTT. This codes for CASSLQGASTDTQYF. The full variable domain, its missing parts supplied by reference TRBV5-1 and TRBJ2-3, is KAGVTQTPRYLIKTRGQQVTLSCSPISGHRSVSWYQQTPGQGLQFLFEYFSETQRNKGNFPGRFSGRQFSNSRSEMNVSTLELGDSALYLCASSLQGASTDTQYFGPGTRLTVL.

The J gene is TRBJ1-1, the V gene TRBV5-4; TRBD1 matches at 8 bases. V was pared by 1 base and J by 10 bases, with 3 bases of the junction left unmatched. This CDR3 is built from 12 residues. Germline loops: CDR1 SGHNT, CDR2 YYREEE (reference sequence). The CDR3 loop is CASSLPGGGAFF. The CDR3 nucleotides are TGTGCCAGCAGCTTGCCAGGGGGCGGAGCTTTCTTT.

The V gene is TRBV5-6, the J gene TRBJ2-7; D remains ambiguous. The V gene's germline CDR1 is SGHDT and CDR2 YYEEEE. V lost 6 bases and J 2 bases, leaving 15 bases between the germline ends. The CDR3 contains 14 residues. The CDR3 nucleotides read TGTGCCAGCACCCCGACAAATTCCGCCTACGAGCAGTACTTC. Amino acids: CASTPTNSAYEQYF. Together with reference TRBV5-6 and TRBJ2-7, the CDR3 gives the full variable domain: DAGVTQSPTHLIKTRGQQVTLRCSPKSGHDTVSWYQQALGQGPQFIFQYYEEEERQRGNFPDRFSGHQFPNYSSELNVNALLLGDSALYLCASTPTNSAYEQYFGPGTRLTVT.

This clone was seen a single time. At one boundary the junction diverges from the germline segment, which might be a read error. The chain links TRBV5-8 to TRBJ1-1; a weak D match, TRBD1 (6 bases). This CDR3 is 15 amino acids long. Germline V gives CDR1 SGHTS, CDR2 YDEGEE. CDR3: CASSLTGPGNTETFF. In DNA, the CDR3 is TGTGCCAGCAGCTTAACAGGGCCCGGGAACACTGAAACTTTCTTT.

V is TRBV7-7 and J is TRBJ1-5, with D perhaps TRBD1 (5 bases). In germline, CDR1 is SSHAT, CDR2 FNYEAQ (reference sequence). The CDR3 is 15 residues long. In DNA form, the CDR3 reads TGTGCTACGACAACCGGGGCCAGCGGGGATCAGCCCCAGCATTTT. This sequence encodes CATTTGASGDQPQHF.

The chain links TRBV11-3 to TRBJ2-7, with a tentative D call TRBD2 (5 bases). With 3 bases removed from V and 4 bases from J, the gap between germline ends came to 19 bases. CDR1 SGHNT and CDR2 YENEEA come from the germline V gene. This CDR3 is built from 16 residues. The CDR3 spells CASSLAGVLGNYEQYF. Here the CDR3 DNA reads TGTGCCAGCAGCTTGGCCGGGGTCCTGGGTAATTACGAGCAGTACTTC. Full variable domain (outside the CDR3, taken from reference TRBV11-3 and TRBJ2-7): EAGVVQSPRYKIIEKKQPVAFWCNPISGHNTLYWYLQNLGQGPELLIRYENEEAVDDSQLPKDRFSAERLKGVDSTLKIQPAELGDSAVYLCASSLAGVLGNYEQYFGPGTRLTVT.

The chain carries TRBV5-1 and TRBJ1-5; maybe TRBD1 (6 bases). This CDR3 comprises 15 residues. Germline-derived CDR1 and CDR2 are SGHRS and YFSETQ. V was pared by 0 bases and J by 5 bases, with 12 bases between. CDR3 protein: CASSLVREGDQPQHF. The CDR3 nucleotides read TGCGCCAGCAGCTTGGTCCGGGAGGGGGATCAGCCCCAGCATTTT.

J is TRBJ2-3 and V is TRBV7-9; 9 nucleotides agree with TRBD2. The CDR3 runs to 16 residues. Germline V CDR1 and CDR2: SEHNR, FQNEAQ (reference sequence). V lost 5 bases, J lost 8 bases, and 14 bases stayed unmatched. The CDR3 protein is CASSPSVGSGGLTQYF. Written as DNA, the CDR3 is TGTGCCAGCAGCCCCTCTGTTGGTAGCGGGGGTCTTACGCAGTATTTT.

This chain uses TRBV2 with TRBJ1-6, with no clear D. The CDR3 totals 15 residues. V lost 0 bases to trimming and J lost 5 bases, with 8 bases between them. Germline assignment: CDR1 SNHLY and CDR2 FYNNEI. The CDR3 DNA follows: TGTGCCAGCAGTGAAGCGGCCGATAATAATTCACCCCTCCACTTT. Encoded protein: CASSEAADNNSPLHF.

This sequence joins TRBV6-5 and TRBJ1-2, with D possibly being TRBD1 (6 bases). CDR3 length: 13 amino acids. V lost 4 bases and J 5 bases, leaving 11 bases between the germline ends. Germline CDR1 is MNHEY and CDR2 is SVGAGI. The CDR3 sequence: CASSSGTYYGYTF. The CDR3 bases are TGTGCCAGCAGTTCAGGGACATATTATGGCTACACCTTC.

The CDR3 nucleotides are TGTGCCAGCAGCCTCGGGACAGGTTCCTATGGCTACACCTTC. Its translation: CASSLGTGSYGYTF. The V call is TRBV7-8, the J call TRBJ1-2; 8 positions match TRBD1. Germline V CDR1 and CDR2: SGHVS, FQNEAQ. Trimming cost V 5 bases and J 4 bases; bases outside gene matches: 6. The CDR3 is 14 amino acids.

The chain couples TRBV2 to TRBJ1-5; 10 positions match TRBD1. Germline trimming cut 5 bases from V and 2 bases from J; bases unmatched to any gene: 6. The germline CDR1 and CDR2 sequences are SNHLY and FYNNEI. The length of the CDR3 is 16 residues. CDR3 amino acids: CASSWTGTGGNQPQHF. The CDR3 region has the DNA TGTGCCAGCAGTTGGACCGGGACAGGGGGCAATCAGCCCCAGCATTTT.

The V call is TRBV2, the J call TRBJ1-1; 10 positions match TRBD1. V was pared by 4 bases and J by 7 bases, with 9 bases of the junction left unmatched. Germline V gene data show CDR1 as SNHLY and CDR2 as FYNNEI. The CDR3 covers 15 residues. In DNA form, the CDR3 reads TGTGCCAGCAGTGGGGGGGGGACAGGGGTCAATGAAGCTTTCTTT. This codes for CASSGGGTGVNEAFF.

The chain uses TRBV30 and TRBJ2-5; 12 bases are shared with TRBD1. The CDR3 consists of 15 residues. The germline CDR1 and CDR2 sequences are GTSNPN and SVGIG (reference sequence). The ends lost 5 bases at V and 4 bases at J; junction bases unmatched: 8. The CDR3 region is CAWAPGQGARETQYF. The CDR3 DNA sequence: TGTGCCTGGGCCCCGGGACAGGGGGCACGAGAGACCCAGTACTTC.